This is a list of T cell receptor beta chains from one sample in a study of blood T cells in healthy people across ages. Each CDR3 protein is one row after TCRdb ran MiXCR on the 5' RACE reads. The table shows 1.5 million or so distinct CDR3 sequences, with 35% to 45% occurring only once. Sequenced input: blood. The receptors shown here come from a woman in her late teens or twenties in good health. CDR3s include the opening cysteine and the closing phenylalanine or tryptophan. Each record gives: V gene, clone size, J gene, CDR3 length, CDR3 protein. A clone size is listed for some rows: how often the clone was seen (once, few, many), or a class if it is expanded.

TRBV24-1	NA	TRBJ2-3	18	CATSDLVVTSGITDTQYF
TRBV20-1	few	TRBJ2-5	13	CSAREVYRETQYF
TRBV2	few	TRBJ2-3	15	CASTRTSVGTDTQYF
TRBV7-2	NA	TRBJ2-7	13	CASSSDRNYEQYF
TRBV7-2	NA	TRBJ2-7	15	CASSFARGPQYEQYF
TRBV2	NA	TRBJ2-2	18	CASSKDLPGRSNTGELFF
TRBV7-2	few	TRBJ2-3	14	CASSLSVGPGTQYF
TRBV4-1	few	TRBJ2-3	17	CASSQGWERGPTDTQYF
TRBV5-1	NA	TRBJ2-1	12	CASSHYGNEQFF
TRBV15	NA	TRBJ2-5	14	CATSIKESGGTQYF
TRBV25-1	NA	TRBJ1-1	15	CASSDLGHTNTEAFF
TRBV27	NA	TRBJ1-5	13	CASSLAWNQPQHF
TRBV3-1	NA	TRBJ2-1	15	CASSQAGSKGDEQFF
TRBV7-8	few	TRBJ1-4	14	CASRDGGSGEKLFF
TRBV5-6	few	TRBJ2-7	12	CASSLDVYEQYF
TRBV20-1	few	TRBJ1-5	15	CSAGRDPGDGQPQHF
TRBV24-1	few	TRBJ2-1	13	CATSDRRAHEQFF
TRBV5-6	few	TRBJ2-1	14	CASRPQGPYNEQFF
TRBV28	NA	TRBJ1-4	20	CASSFLFTRDREYANEKLFF
TRBV20-1	NA	TRBJ2-1	14	CSARGREGNNEQFF
TRBV29-1	NA	TRBJ2-7	11	CSVEWGREQYF
TRBV20-1	few	TRBJ2-5	14	CSARDRLAGVRQYF
TRBV28	NA	TRBJ2-7	13	CASSMGRHYEQYF
TRBV27	NA	TRBJ2-7	17	CASSPRVAGVSAYEQYF
TRBV7-9	NA	TRBJ2-7	15	CASSPGTSGGDEQYF
TRBV30	once	TRBJ1-1	14	CAWSVAGGYTEAFF
TRBV6-1	once	TRBJ2-1	16	CASRRNPGLAYNEQFF
TRBV25-1	once	TRBJ1-1	14	CASSAGQAGAEAFF
TRBV4-2	NA	TRBJ1-6	19	CAGSQDRGGIHSYNSPLHF
TRBV3-1	NA	TRBJ2-1	18	CASSRAGWAVSSYNEQFF
TRBV4-1	NA	TRBJ2-5	17	CASSQDWGQAGTETQYF
TRBV4-1	few	TRBJ1-2	15	CASSQGQARDYGYTF
TRBV12-3/TRBV12-4	once	TRBJ2-7	15	CASSLGGFVSYEQYF
TRBV5-1	few	TRBJ2-7	13	CASSGGLGNEQYF
TRBV11-2	NA	TRBJ2-4	15	CASSSYGGAKNIQYF
TRBV3-1	NA	TRBJ2-5	16	CASSQTSGSLQETQYF
TRBV7-8	few	TRBJ1-2	11	CASLDDYGYTF
TRBV5-1	NA	TRBJ2-3	15	CASSLDRTTTDTQYF
TRBV3-1	NA	TRBJ2-3	18	CASSQDRTSGGFTDTQYF
TRBV6-6	few	TRBJ1-5	12	CASARRDQPQHF
TRBV2	few	TRBJ2-1	14	CASRRADTYNEQFF
TRBV7-2	NA	TRBJ2-5	15	CASSWGGLAGKSPYF
TRBV7-9	NA	TRBJ2-3	14	CASSLEGHTDTQYF
TRBV7-9	once	TRBJ1-1	13	CASTPKDAAEAFF
TRBV2	NA	TRBJ1-2	12	CALTGGTYGYTF
TRBV3-1	NA	TRBJ2-7	16	CASSPSPVGSSYEQYF
TRBV6-5	NA	TRBJ2-5	14	CASKGGRAYNEQYF
TRBV5-1	NA	TRBJ2-1	18	CASSSARTSGPSTDGQFF
TRBV6-2/TRBV6-3	NA	TRBJ1-2	14	CASSYSKGRYGYTF
TRBV4-1	few	TRBJ2-7	15	CASSPRDTASYEQYF
TRBV2	few	TRBJ2-5	15	CASSEGAGDGETQYF
TRBV20-1	NA	TRBJ1-1	14	CSARVAGPNTEAFF
TRBV5-6	NA	TRBJ2-1	13	CASSVVMEDEQFF
TRBV12-3/TRBV12-4	few	TRBJ2-3	15	CASRGTGAFTDTQYF
TRBV21-1	few	TRBJ2-7	15	CASTPLRDGTYEQYF
TRBV4-1	NA	TRBJ2-7	16	CASSPGTERASYEQYF
TRBV6-1	NA	TRBJ2-1	12	CAGSEGYLEQFF
TRBV12-3/TRBV12-4	once	TRBJ1-4	12	CASRSENEKLFF
TRBV28	NA	TRBJ2-1	15	CASTPSRGRSYEQFF
TRBV18	NA	TRBJ2-7	15	CASSPLSGGFYEQYF